This T cell receptor (beta chain) was captured by sequencing in a study of early T cells in non-severe SARS-CoV-2 infection. Study information: Chains from this unsorted whole-blood bulk RNA could not be paired.

This CDR3 is built from 13 residues. Germline CDR1 SEHNR, CDR2 FQNEAQ (reference sequence). V dropped 3 bases and J dropped 6; count of bases not matched to a gene: 2. Unique molecular identifiers tagged individual cDNA molecules. TCRdb fed the 5' RACE reads into MiXCR, producing one record per CDR3 protein. Of about 84,000 distinct CDR3 sequences in the sample, 9% to 13% were seen once. The chain combines TRBV7-9 with TRBJ2-1; the match to TRBD1 covers 7 bases. The source material was whole blood. This clonotype originated in an adult who was a healthcare worker with PCR-confirmed SARS-CoV-2 infection or an uninfected control (not recorded which). In nucleotides, the CDR3 is TGTGCCAGCAGCTTGCCAGGGGGCAATGAGCAGTTCTTC. Protein product: CASSLPGGNEQFF.